The 16 T cell receptor beta chains below were found in one sample sequenced in a study of cytomegalovirus exposure and HLA in healthy donors. The primer mix had 60 Vbeta and 13 Jbeta primers. Libraries were prepared by immunoSEQ multiplex PCR; TCRdb keeps only in-frame clonotypes and omits some of them. The sample has about 110,000 clones, just over 75% seen once; the top ten hold 13%. The sequenced material came from PBMCs. The source of these receptors is a man aged 25 to 40 in good health and CMV-seropositive.

A few counts support this clone. The rearrangement uses TRBV6-1 and TRBJ2-5, with D possibly TRBD2 on 6 matching bases. Trimming stripped 6 bases from V and 2 bases from J, with 10 bases between. In germline, CDR1 is MNHNS, CDR2 SASEGT. This CDR3 is 13 amino acids long. In DNA form, the CDR3 reads TGTGCCAGCAGGGGGGGACTTCAAGAGACCCAGTACTTC. Protein product: CASRGGLQETQYF.

The chain is built from TRBV4-1 and TRBJ2-7; 9 bases fit TRBD2. The V gene's germline CDR1 is MGHRA and CDR2 YSYEKL. V lost 1 base, J lost 4 bases, and 2 bases stayed unmatched. This CDR3 is built from 14 residues. The CDR3 DNA reads TGCGCCAGCAGCCAAGGTAGCGGGGGTTACGAGCAGTACTTC. This sequence encodes CASSQGSGGYEQYF.

This clone came up a few times. The rearrangement links TRBV27 to TRBJ2-7; D is perhaps TRBD2 (6 bases). Germline CDR1 is MNHEY and CDR2 is SMNVEV (reference sequence). V was shortened by 5 bases and J by 5 bases, with 19 bases between the two germline ends. The length of the CDR3 is 15 residues. For the CDR3, the DNA is TGTGCCAGCAGTCTTCTCCGGGACTTTCCCCACGAGCAGTACTTC. Its translation: CASSLLRDFPHEQYF.

The gene calls are TRBV27 and TRBJ1-2; D is unresolved. Trimming shortened V by 8 bases and J by 7 bases, and 14 bases separated the two germline ends. Germline V gene lookup returns CDR1 MNHEY and CDR2 SMNVEV (reference sequence). CDR3 length equals 12 residues. DNA for the CDR3: TGTGCCAGCGGCCCGGGGAGGCTTGGCTACACCTTC. Translated: CASGPGRLGYTF.

A word on this clone: Relative to the germline gene, one junction end is altered; a read error may explain this. The chain employs TRBV9 and TRBJ1-3, with D maybe TRBD1 (6 bases). Germline V gene sequence: CDR1 SGDLS, CDR2 YYNGEE. This CDR3 is built from 11 residues. CDR3 sequence reads: CASSVAGHFHF. The CDR3 nucleotides read TGTGCCAGCAGCGTAGCGGGACACTTTCATTTT.

V and J are TRBV6-5 and TRBJ1-2; possible D gene TRBD1, 5 bases. Trimming took off 5 bases at V and 5 bases at J, with 18 bases between the two ends. The CDR3 covers 15 residues. Germline V gene lookup returns CDR1 MNHEY and CDR2 SVGAGI. In DNA, the CDR3 is TGTGCCAGCAGTCCGACCTCGGGGGGTTATTATGGCTACACCTTC. This encodes CASSPTSGGYYGYTF.

V is TRBV6-4 and J is TRBJ2-6; possible D gene TRBD2, 7 bases. The V gene lost 2 bases and the J gene lost 1 base, with 12 bases spanning the gap. The V gene's germline CDR1 is MRHNA and CDR2 SNTAGT. The CDR3 covers 17 residues. The DNA of the CDR3 is TGTGCCAGCAGTGACGGGGGGGGCGGATCTGGGGCCAACGTCCTGACTTTC. It yields the protein CASSDGGGGSGANVLTF.

A few counts support this clone. The chain joins TRBV11-2 to TRBJ2-2, with TRBD2 as a possible D gene (7 bases). The V and J ends lost 1 base and 5 bases respectively, with 14 bases between them. The CDR3 consists of 16 residues. CDR1 and CDR2 from the germline V gene are SGHAT and FQNNGV. CDR3 sequence: CASSLGGGGWTGELFF. In DNA, the CDR3 is TGTGCCAGCAGCTTAGGGGGCGGGGGCTGGACCGGGGAGCTGTTTTTT.

The chain links TRBV7-9 to TRBJ2-1; TRBD2 is a possible D gene (7 bases). This CDR3 has 15 residues. CDR1 and CDR2 from the germline V gene are SEHNR and FQNEAQ (reference sequence). The V end was cut by 1 base, the J end by 6 bases, with 13 bases between. The chain's CDR3 is CASSLVWGGLNEQFF. The CDR3 DNA follows: TGTGCCAGCAGCTTAGTGTGGGGGGGCCTCAATGAGCAGTTCTTC.

This rearrangement joins TRBV6-5 to TRBJ2-2; 9 bases map to TRBD1. The trim removed 5 bases at V and 6 bases at J, leaving 7 bases unmatched. CDR3 length: 15 residues. The germline V gene has CDR1 MNHEY and CDR2 SVGAGI. Here the CDR3 reads CASSPGQGPSGELFF. CDR3 coding DNA: TGTGCCAGCAGTCCGGGACAGGGACCCTCCGGGGAGCTGTTTTTT.

The V gene is TRBV19, the J gene TRBJ1-3; a possible D gene is TRBD1 (5 bases). CDR3 length: 14 residues. V was cut by 10 bases and J by 0 bases, with 13 bases left in between. Per the germline V gene, CDR1 is LNHDA and CDR2 is SQIVND (reference sequence). CDR3 nucleotides: TGTGCCACGGATGGGGCTACCTCTGGAAACACCATATATTTT. It encodes CATDGATSGNTIYF.

The CDR3 DNA sequence: TGTGCCAGCAGCAACGGACAGGCTACGGGGAACTATGGCTACACCTTC. This translates into CASSNGQATGNYGYTF. The chain combines TRBV7-2 with TRBJ1-2, with TRBD1 matching over 7 bases. In germline, CDR1 is SGHTA, CDR2 FQGNSA. CDR3 size: 16 residues. V trimming: 5 bases; J trimming: 2 bases; junction bases outside the gene matches: 11.

V and J are TRBV5-4 and TRBJ2-5; TRBD1 aligns across 7 bases. Matching the DNA end better, TRBJ2-7 makes the J call doubtful. Germline-derived CDR1 and CDR2 are SGHNT and YYREEE (reference sequence). This CDR3 has 13 amino acids. CDR3 protein: CAYRYGTAYEQYF. CDR3 nucleotide sequence: TGTGCCTACCGCTACGGGACAGCCTACGAGCAGTACTTC.

There are a few counts of this clone. The V and J genes are TRBV28 and TRBJ1-5; unclear D gene. CDR1 is MDHEN, CDR2 SYDVKM, per germline. Trimming took 2 bases from V and 2 from J, leaving 13 bases between them. CDR3 size: 16 residues. This CDR3 is CASSLLLSGGNQPQHF. The DNA of the CDR3 is TGTGCCAGCAGTTTACTCCTTTCGGGTGGCAATCAGCCCCAGCATTTT.

This chain connects TRBV6-5 to TRBJ2-2; the D is unclear. CDR3 length: 13 amino acids. The germline gives CDR1 MNHEY, CDR2 SVGAGI. Trimming took off 0 bases at V and 5 bases at J, with 4 bases between the two ends. CDR3 nucleotide sequence: TGTGCCAGCAGTTACTCGAGGACCGGGGAGCTGTTTTTT. It yields the protein CASSYSRTGELFF.

The chain links TRBV7-2 to TRBJ2-5, with 11 positions matching TRBD2. CDR1 SGHTA and CDR2 FQGNSA come from the germline V gene. The CDR3 length is 15 residues. Trimming took 4 bases from V and 1 from J; bases not matched to a gene: 2. CDR3 nucleotide sequence: TGTGCCAGCAGCTCTAGCGGGGGGTCCCAAGAGACCCAGTACTTC. It encodes CASSSSGGSQETQYF. Complete variable domain (other parts from reference TRBV7-2 and TRBJ2-5): GAGVSQSPSNKVTEKGKDVELRCDPISGHTALYWYRQSLGQGLEFLIYFQGNSAPDKSGLPSDRFSAERTGGSVSTLTIQRTQQEDSAVYLCASSSSGGSQETQYFGPGTRLLVL.